The 31 T cell receptor beta chains presented below share a single source sample, sequenced in a study of T cell responses to AZD1222 COVID-19 vaccine (TCRdb year 2021). The receptor library was made with the immunoSEQ multiplex PCR assay. Held by TCRdb, this immuneACCESS table contains in-frame sequences only and omits some clones. Under half of the omission traces to an unresolved V gene where checked; the cause of the rest is unknown. A total of 200,000 or so clones appear in this sample, approximately 90% of them only once. The ten largest clonotypes hold nearly 1% of the sample. According to the study, the label for this sample's time point signals: baseline before first vaccination. The source material was peripheral blood, sampled on day 0 of AZD1222 vaccination. The source of these receptors is an adult in good health.

The chain links TRBV9 to TRBJ1-1; no clear D. The germline gives CDR1 SGDLS, CDR2 YYNGEE. V was trimmed by 0 bases and J by 2 bases, leaving 5 bases between them. The CDR3 runs 13 residues. The CDR3 DNA reads as TGTGCCAGCAGCGTAGATTTTAACACTGAAGCTTTCTTT. Its translation: CASSVDFNTEAFF.

V and J are TRBV28 and TRBJ1-6; no clear D gene. Germline loops: CDR1 MDHEN, CDR2 SYDVKM. This CDR3 contains 15 residues. V lost 2 bases to trimming and J lost 7 bases, with 12 bases between them. Written as DNA, the CDR3 is TGTGCCAGCAGTTTAGCAGCACCAGGCAATTCACCCCTCCACTTT. This sequence encodes CASSLAAPGNSPLHF.

DNA for the CDR3: TGTGCAAGTCGCTTAGTCCTTGGGGGTAGGCAAGAGACCCAGTACTTC. Protein product: CASRLVLGGRQETQYF. The V gene is TRBV12-2, the J gene TRBJ2-5. TRBV12-2 is classified as a pseudogene. This CDR3 has 16 residues.

The chain couples TRBV7-9 to TRBJ2-7; 10 bases fit TRBD1. The CDR3 consists of 16 residues. CDR1 SEHNR and CDR2 FQNEAQ come from the germline V gene (reference sequence). Trimming at V came to 5 bases and at J to 5 bases, leaving 12 bases not matched to a gene. The CDR3 loop reads CASSTRDRGSLDEQYF. The CDR3 DNA sequence: TGTGCCAGCAGCACCCGGGACAGGGGTAGTCTTGACGAGCAGTACTTC.

V gene TRBV24-1 combines with J gene TRBJ1-2, with 9 bases that match TRBD1. Germline V gives CDR1 KGHDR, CDR2 SFDVKD. The CDR3 has 14 residues. V lost 3 bases, J lost 5 bases, and 3 bases stayed unmatched. DNA for the CDR3: TGTGCCACCAGTGATACAGACAGGGGGTATGGCTACACCTTC. It is translated as CATSDTDRGYGYTF.

This clone was recorded once. V usage is TRBV3-1 (or the pseudogene TRBV3-2) and J usage is TRBJ2-5; unclear D gene. With 1 base removed from V and 4 bases from J, the gap between germline ends came to 4 bases. This CDR3 is 12 amino acids long. Germline CDR1 and CDR2: LGHDT and YNNKEL (reference sequence). As DNA, the CDR3 is TGTGCCAGCAGCCAAGGAGTAGAGACCCAGTACTTC. This gives the protein CASSQGVETQYF.

The rearrangement links TRBV27 to TRBJ1-5; possible D gene TRBD1, 5 bases. V was trimmed by 0 bases and J by 1 base, leaving 16 bases between them. The CDR3 sequence is 18 residues long. CDR1 and CDR2 from the germline V gene are MNHEY and SMNVEV (reference sequence). In DNA form, the CDR3 reads TGTGCCAGCAGTTTATCGTCGGCAGGGCCCTCCAGCAATCAGCCCCAGCATTTT. Translating it yields CASSLSSAGPSSNQPQHF.

The chain combines TRBV3-1 (or the pseudogene TRBV3-2) with TRBJ1-1; the D is unclear. V was pared by 3 bases and J by 6 bases, with 14 bases between. Germline V lookup: CDR1 LGHDT, CDR2 YNNKEL (reference sequence). The length of the CDR3 is 14 residues. CDR3 in amino acids: CASSQDGVSPEAFF. CDR3 in DNA: TGTGCCAGCAGCCAGGACGGGGTCAGCCCTGAAGCTTTCTTT.

This clone was recorded once. V and J are TRBV10-3 and TRBJ1-2; the match to TRBD1 covers 8 bases. V was pared by 4 bases and J by 0 bases, with 1 base of the junction left unmatched. Germline V gene sequence: CDR1 ENHRY, CDR2 SYGVKD. The CDR3 covers 14 residues. For the CDR3, the DNA is TGTGCCATCAGTGGACAGGGGACTAACTATGGCTACACCTTC. Amino acid sequence: CAISGQGTNYGYTF.

This chain links TRBV29-1 with TRBJ2-7, with unresolved D. The germline CDR1 and CDR2 sequences are SQVTM and ANQGSEA. Trimming left V 5 bases short and J 5 bases short, with 7 bases between. The CDR3 covers 10 residues. Here the CDR3 reads CSVQSHEQYF. The CDR3 region has the DNA TGCAGCGTTCAGTCCCACGAGCAGTACTTC.

For the CDR3, the DNA is TGTGCCATCAGTGAACTGGCCTCTGGGGCCAACGTCCTGACTTTC. Protein sequence: CAISELASGANVLTF. The chain recombines TRBV10-3 with TRBJ2-6; no definite D call. The CDR3 runs to 15 residues. The V gene lost 3 bases and the J gene lost 0 bases, with 6 bases spanning the gap. The germline CDR1 and CDR2 sequences are ENHRY and SYGVKD.

The chain carries TRBV9 and TRBJ1-1; D gene uncertain. Trimming shortened V by 4 bases and J by 4 bases, and 11 bases separated the two germline ends. Per the germline V gene, CDR1 is SGDLS and CDR2 is YYNGEE. The CDR3 is 13 amino acids. The DNA for the CDR3 is TGTGCCAGCAGCCCCATGATAGCCACTGAAGCTTTCTTT. This sequence encodes CASSPMIATEAFF.

This clone was seen once. This chain connects TRBV18 to TRBJ2-7, with D tentatively TRBD1 or TRBD2 (6 bases each). With 2 bases removed from V and 2 bases from J, the gap between germline ends came to 16 bases. This CDR3 contains 16 residues. Germline CDR1 and CDR2: KGHSH and LQKENI. CDR3 in DNA: TGTGCCAGCTCACCAGGCTTGGGACGGGGGCCCTACGAGCAGTACTTC. The encoded protein is CASSPGLGRGPYEQYF.

The V and J genes are TRBV29-1 and TRBJ2-5, with TRBD1 matching 9 bases. Trimming took 2 bases from V and 2 from J; bases not matched to a gene: 3. CDR3 length: 14 amino acids. CDR1 and CDR2 from the germline V gene are SQVTM and ANQGSEA. In nucleotides, the CDR3 is TGCAGCGTTGAACTGACAGGGGGTCAAGAGACCCAGTACTTC. Amino acids: CSVELTGGQETQYF.

The chain couples TRBV19 to TRBJ2-1; weak D call: TRBD2 (6 bases). The germline gives CDR1 LNHDA, CDR2 SQIVND (reference sequence). V was cut by 5 bases and J by 1 base, with 15 bases left in between. This CDR3 region has 16 residues. The CDR3 region is CASSGSGVRSYNEQFF. The CDR3 DNA follows: TGTGCCAGTAGTGGGTCGGGGGTACGATCCTACAATGAGCAGTTCTTC. Full variable domain (outside the CDR3, taken from reference TRBV19 and TRBJ2-1): DGGITQSPKYLFRKEGQNVTLSCEQNLNHDAMYWYRQDPGQGLRLIYYSQIVNDFQKGDIAEGYSVSREKKESFPLTVTSAQKNPTAFYLCASSGSGVRSYNEQFFGPGTRLTVL.

This chain links TRBV12-3 or TRBV12-4 with TRBJ1-2; no clear D. This CDR3 contains 13 residues. Trimming cost V 7 bases and J 8 bases, with 17 bases left between them. As DNA, the CDR3 is TGTGCCAGCACCGTGGGGTCTCCGCGGGGCTACACCTTC. Translation gives CASTVGSPRGYTF.

This clone was found once. In DNA, the CDR3 is TGTGCCAGCAGCTCGATAAGGACAGGGGCGGGAGAGACCCAGTACTTC. Residues: CASSSIRTGAGETQYF. The chain employs TRBV7-6 and TRBJ2-5; TRBD1 aligns across 9 bases. This CDR3 is 16 amino acids long. Trimming removed 4 bases from V and 4 bases from J; junction bases left unmatched: 10. Germline loops: CDR1 SGHVS, CDR2 FNYEAQ.

Only one count was recorded for this clone. CDR3 DNA: TGTGCCACCAGCAGAGGGGGACAGGGGGCTTACAATGAGCAGTTCTTC. Translated: CATSRGGQGAYNEQFF. The chain employs TRBV15 and TRBJ2-1; 12 nucleotides line up with TRBD1. V shed 1 base, J shed 4 bases, and the junction held 2 bases outside the gene matches. The germline CDR1 and CDR2 sequences are LNHNV and YYDKDF (reference sequence). The CDR3 extends over 16 amino acids.

The genes are TRBV27 and TRBJ2-7, with TRBD2 matching 8 bases. J lost 1 base, V lost 4 bases, and 6 bases had no gene match. This CDR3 region has 15 residues. CDR1 is MNHEY, CDR2 SMNVEV, per germline (reference sequence). The CDR3 DNA is TGTGCCAGCAGTTATTCGGGAGGGCGTTCCTACGAGCAGTACTTC. Translation: CASSYSGGRSYEQYF.

J is TRBJ1-6 and V is TRBV6-6; 8 positions match TRBD1. Per germline, CDR1 MNHNY and CDR2 SVGAGI (reference sequence). The CDR3 has 16 residues. Trimming at V came to 0 bases and at J to 7 bases, leaving 5 bases not matched to a gene. The CDR3 spells CASSYSGQGGNSPLHF. Here the CDR3 DNA reads TGTGCCAGCAGTTACTCCGGACAGGGAGGGAATTCACCCCTCCACTTT.

The chain recombines TRBV13 with TRBJ2-2, with D perhaps assigned TRBD1 or TRBD2 (6 bases each). Trimming pared 1 base from V and 0 bases from J, leaving 12 bases between. CDR3 length equals 17 residues. The V gene's germline CDR1 is PRHDT and CDR2 FYEKMQ (reference sequence). CDR3 coding DNA: TGTGCCAGCAGCTTAGCGGCGGAGGGGGCGAACACCGGGGAGCTGTTTTTT. Protein: CASSLAAEGANTGELFF.

J is TRBJ1-2 and V is TRBV4-2, with D unresolved. This CDR3 comprises 19 residues. Germline V gives CDR1 LGHNA, CDR2 YNFKEQ. V lost 1 base, J lost 0 bases, and 21 bases lay in between. CDR3 DNA sequence: TGTGCCAGCAGCCAAGTGGGGTCCTTAGGCAGGCCAACTAACTATGGCTACACCTTC. Its translation is CASSQVGSLGRPTNYGYTF.

Of note for this clone: The sample carries other DNA sequences with the same CDR3. V and J are TRBV19 and TRBJ1-4; D gene ambiguous. The CDR3 totals 14 residues. V lost 4 bases and J 0 bases, leaving 6 bases between the germline ends. The germline gives CDR1 LNHDA, CDR2 SQIVND (reference sequence). The CDR3 DNA sequence: TGTGCCAGTAGTAGCCGCGCAACTAATGAAAAACTGTTTTTT. Its protein is CASSSRATNEKLFF.

A few counts support this clone. The same CDR3 also results from other DNA sequences found in this sample. The rearrangement uses TRBV2 and TRBJ2-5, with D perhaps matching TRBD1 (5 bases). V lost 6 bases, J lost 1 base, and 9 bases lay in between. This CDR3 has 13 residues. CDR1 is SNHLY and CDR2 is FYNNEI in the germline V gene. CDR3 DNA sequence: TGTGCCAGCAGGGCAGGGCCCCAAGAGACCCAGTACTTC. It yields the protein CASRAGPQETQYF.

In this sample, this clone turned up once. The chain links TRBV24-1 to TRBJ2-1; 7 positions match TRBD2. V shed 7 bases, J shed 7 bases, and the junction held 12 bases outside the gene matches. Germline CDR1 and CDR2: KGHDR and SFDVKD. The CDR3 runs to 15 residues. For the CDR3, the DNA is TGTGCCACCAGCCGAACAGGAGGGAGGGCAAATGAGCAGTTCTTC. Encoded protein: CATSRTGGRANEQFF.

This chain joins TRBV5-5 and TRBJ2-5; 12 nucleotides agree with TRBD1. V shed 4 bases, J shed 7 bases, and the junction held 8 bases outside the gene matches. The CDR3 length is 15 residues. Germline V lookup: CDR1 SGHKS, CDR2 YYEKEE (reference sequence). CDR3 in DNA: TGTGCCAGCAGCGAAGGGACAGGGGGCGCAGGGACCCAGTACTTC. It is translated as CASSEGTGGAGTQYF. Complete variable domain (other parts from reference TRBV5-5 and TRBJ2-5): DAGVTQSPTHLIKTRGQQVTLRCSPISGHKSVSWYQQVLGQGPQFIFQYYEKEERGRGNFPDRFSARQFPNYSSELNVNALLLGDSALYLCASSEGTGGAGTQYFGPGTRLLVL.

The chain employs TRBV6-1 and TRBJ1-5; a weak D match, TRBD1 (6 bases). The germline V gene encodes CDR1 MNHNS and CDR2 SASEGT. Trimming removed 0 bases at V and 6 bases at J, with 9 bases between. The CDR3 consists of 14 residues. DNA for the CDR3: TGTGCCAGCAGTGAAGCCAGGGGACGTCAGCCCCAGCATTTT. Protein: CASSEARGRQPQHF.

V is TRBV4-2 and J is TRBJ2-3; 10 bases are a match to TRBD1. From germline, CDR1 is LGHNA and CDR2 YNFKEQ. The CDR3 has 15 residues. V was clipped by 3 bases and J by 3 bases; unmatched bases: 3. Here the CDR3 DNA reads TGTGCCAGCAGCCACCCGGGACAGGGGACAGATACGCAGTATTTT. It yields the protein CASSHPGQGTDTQYF.

This chain connects TRBV7-9 to TRBJ2-7; D remains unclear. CDR3 size: 14 residues. The V end lost 3 bases, the J end lost 1 base, and 10 bases lay between the germline ends. Germline V gives CDR1 SEHNR, CDR2 FQNEAQ (reference sequence). The chain's CDR3 is CASSFTAVSYEQYF. Written as DNA, the CDR3 is TGTGCCAGCAGCTTTACGGCGGTTTCCTACGAGCAGTACTTC.

The V and J genes are TRBV3-1 (or the pseudogene TRBV3-2) and TRBJ2-7; 12 bases are a match to TRBD2. V shed 4 bases and J 2 bases; nucleotides not matched to a gene: 6. The germline CDR1 and CDR2 sequences are LGHDT and YNNKEL (reference sequence). The CDR3 extends over 16 amino acids. CDR3 amino acids: CASSPTTSGGPYEQYF. The DNA of the CDR3 is TGTGCCAGCAGCCCAACGACTAGCGGGGGACCCTACGAGCAGTACTTC.

The chain links TRBV7-9 to TRBJ2-7, with 7 bases aligning to TRBD1. Germline values: CDR1 SEHNR, CDR2 FQNEAQ (reference sequence). Trimming took 1 base from V and 4 from J; bases not matched to a gene: 4. This CDR3 has 14 residues. The CDR3 DNA reads as TGTGCCAGCAGCTTAGGGCAGGGGGTGTACGAGCAGTACTTC. Translating it yields CASSLGQGVYEQYF.